The 31 T cell receptor beta chains below all came from one sample that was sequenced in a study of control samples from healthy donors and cancer patients. Some clones are missing from TCRdb's copy, which holds only in-frame ones; the method was immunoSEQ multiplex PCR. The table lists more than 100,000 clones, about nine tenths of them singletons. Sequencing input: blood. The receptor source for this set is a man between 18 and 35 years old in good health.

The genes are TRBV7-2 and TRBJ2-7; 9 bases are shared with TRBD1. V lost 5 bases and J lost 5; bases outside the gene matches: 4. Germline assignment: CDR1 SGHTA and CDR2 FQGNSA. The CDR3 totals 13 residues. The CDR3 bases are TGTGCCAGCAGCGTCCGGGACAGGGACGAGCAGTACTTC. Its protein product is CASSVRDRDEQYF.

The genes are TRBV4-1 and TRBJ1-6; weak D call: TRBD1 (6 bases). The CDR3 contains 20 residues. The germline CDR1 and CDR2 sequences are MGHRA and YSYEKL. Between the trimmed V and J ends, which lost 0 bases and 9 bases, there was a span of 27 bases. This CDR3 is CASSQEPGEQAFRFSSPLHF. The CDR3 DNA follows: TGCGCCAGCAGCCAAGAACCAGGGGAACAAGCTTTTCGGTTTAGTTCACCCCTCCACTTT.

CDR3 residues: CASTLQGQETQYF. The CDR3 coding sequence is TGTGCCAGCACCCTACAGGGACAAGAGACCCAGTACTTC. The chain is built from TRBV18 and TRBJ2-5; D might be TRBD1 (6 bases). This CDR3 is 13 amino acids long. Trimming shortened V by 8 bases and J by 2 bases, and 12 bases separated the two germline ends. Germline CDR1 and CDR2: KGHSH and LQKENI.

The V and J genes are TRBV3-1 (or the pseudogene TRBV3-2) and TRBJ2-7; 11 bases match TRBD2. The germline gives CDR1 LGHDT, CDR2 YNNKEL (reference sequence). This CDR3 has 17 residues. V lost 4 bases to trimming and J lost 3 bases; unmatched junction nucleotides: 11. CDR3 loop: CASSPRLAGRVSYEQYV. The DNA for the CDR3 is TGTGCCAGCAGCCCGCGACTAGCGGGAAGAGTGAGCTACGAGCAGTACGTC.

The V and J genes are TRBV12-3 or TRBV12-4 and TRBJ1-3; D gene ambiguous. The CDR3 is 13 residues long. V was shortened by 2 bases and J by 3 bases, with 5 bases between the two germline ends. The CDR3 protein is CASSLNFGNTIYF. CDR3 in DNA: TGTGCCAGCAGTTTAAATTTTGGAAACACCATATATTTT.

The chain couples TRBV30 to TRBJ2-3, with D perhaps matching TRBD2 (6 bases). Trimming removed 0 bases from V and 2 bases from J, with 18 bases in between. Per germline, CDR1 GTSNPN and CDR2 SVGIG (reference sequence). CDR3 length: 17 amino acids. CDR3 in amino acids: CAWSVRRGRTYTDTQYF. The CDR3 DNA is TGTGCCTGGAGTGTACGGCGGGGACGGACCTACACAGATACGCAGTATTTT.

The chain uses TRBV7-2 and TRBJ2-1; D is unclear. The CDR3 has 13 amino acids. The V gene lost 3 bases and the J gene lost 4 bases, with 7 bases spanning the gap. CDR1 and CDR2 from the germline V gene are SGHTA and FQGNSA. In DNA, the CDR3 is TGTGCCAGCAGCTTCCCTGATTACAATGAGCAGTTCTTC. Translating gives CASSFPDYNEQFF.

This chain links TRBV6-2 or TRBV6-3 with TRBJ1-2; TRBD1 agrees at 10 bases. The V gene end was trimmed by 5 bases and the J gene end by 6 bases; junction bases not matched to a gene: 6. The germline V gene encodes CDR1 MNHEY and CDR2 SVGEGT. This CDR3 spans 14 amino acids. CDR3 nucleotides: TGTGCCAGCAGTGGCGCGGGGACAGGGGATGGCTACACCTTC. Translation: CASSGAGTGDGYTF.

The chain has TRBV20-1 and TRBJ1-1; D call uncertain. The V and J ends lost 3 bases and 1 base respectively, with 15 bases between them. Looked up from germline, CDR1 is DFQATT and CDR2 is SNEGSKA (reference sequence). The CDR3 length is 15 residues. The chain's CDR3 is CSASIGKVGNTEAFF. In DNA form, the CDR3 reads TGCAGTGCTAGTATTGGGAAGGTGGGGAACACTGAAGCTTTCTTT.

This clone has just one count. This chain uses TRBV23-1 with TRBJ1-6; the D is unclear. TRBV23-1 is classed as an ORF, of uncertain function. V lost 3 bases, J lost 4 bases, and 7 bases lay in between. This CDR3 is 14 amino acids long. The CDR3 loop is CASSQPEYNSPLHF. Here the CDR3 DNA reads TGCGCCAGCAGTCAGCCAGAATATAATTCACCCCTCCACTTT.

The genes are TRBV25-1 and TRBJ2-2, with 9 bases fitting TRBD2. The CDR3 sequence is 17 residues long. Germline trimming cut 3 bases from V and 4 bases from J; bases unmatched to any gene: 9. From germline, CDR1 is MGHDK and CDR2 SYGVNS. The DNA for the CDR3 is TGTGCCAGCAGTGATCCTTTTAGCGGGGGTGGCACCGGGGAGCTGTTTTTT. This gives the protein CASSDPFSGGGTGELFF.

The V and J genes are TRBV6-5 and TRBJ2-3; D gene uncertain. Germline V CDR1 and CDR2: MNHEY, SVGAGI. The CDR3 contains 12 residues. V shed 8 bases and J shed 5 bases, with 11 bases lying between them. The CDR3 here is CASSFGEDTQYF. The CDR3 bases are TGTGCCAGCTCATTTGGGGAAGATACGCAGTATTTT.

V gene TRBV30 combines with J gene TRBJ2-1, with D possibly called TRBD1 or TRBD2 (5 bases each). CDR1 is GTSNPN, CDR2 SVGIG, per germline (reference sequence). The CDR3 consists of 13 residues. Trimming took 8 bases from V and 2 from J, leaving 13 bases between them. CDR3 sequence reads: CAAGTETYNEQFF. The CDR3 nucleotides read TGTGCCGCAGGGACGGAGACCTACAATGAGCAGTTCTTC.

This clone has just a few counts. CDR3 sequence: CASRLAGTYEQYV. Written as DNA, the CDR3 is TGTGCCAGCAGACTAGCGGGGACCTACGAGCAGTACGTC. The rearrangement uses TRBV11-3 and TRBJ2-7; 10 nucleotides line up with TRBD2. Germline V gives CDR1 SGHNT, CDR2 YENEEA. V was pared by 6 bases and J by 2 bases, with 1 base of the junction left unmatched. CDR3 length: 13 amino acids.

This chain links TRBV6-5 with TRBJ2-1, with D unresolved. Between the trimmed V and J ends, which lost 6 bases and 5 bases, there was a span of 5 bases. Germline-derived CDR1 and CDR2 are MNHEY and SVGAGI. CDR3 length equals 11 residues. This CDR3 is CASSRDNEQFF. Written as DNA, the CDR3 is TGTGCCAGCAGCCGAGACAATGAGCAGTTCTTC.

The rearrangement joins TRBV12-3 or TRBV12-4 to TRBJ1-1; 12 bases map to TRBD1. The CDR3 is 13 residues long. Trimming took 3 bases from V and 11 from J; bases not matched to a gene: 4. The CDR3 bases are TGTGCCAGCAGTTTGGGACAGGGGGCGCGGGCTTTCTTT. This translates into CASSLGQGARAFF.

The rearrangement joins TRBV5-1 to TRBJ1-1, with no clear D. Per the germline V gene, CDR1 is SGHRS and CDR2 is YFSETQ. This CDR3 has 14 amino acids. V lost 5 bases and J lost 3, with 14 bases in between. CDR3 in amino acids: CASSVAGGYTEAFF. The CDR3 coding sequence is TGCGCCAGCAGTGTCGCCGGAGGATACACTGAAGCTTTCTTT.

Here the CDR3 DNA reads TGTGCCAGCAGCTTAGGGGTGGGGGAGCTGTTTTTT. It translates to CASSLGVGELFF. This rearrangement joins TRBV7-3 to TRBJ2-2; D is undetermined. This CDR3 has 12 residues. Germline loops: CDR1 SGHTA, CDR2 FQGTGA. Trimming stripped 2 bases from V and 8 bases from J, with 6 bases between.

This chain joins TRBV20-1 and TRBJ1-1; D not resolved. V lost 1 base and J 9 bases, leaving 6 bases between the germline ends. Per the germline V gene, CDR1 is DFQATT and CDR2 is SNEGSKA (reference sequence). The CDR3 has 10 residues. CDR3 loop: CSARADQAFF. The CDR3 bases are TGCAGTGCTAGAGCCGACCAAGCTTTCTTT.

This chain links TRBV27 with TRBJ1-2, with D possibly matching TRBD1 (5 bases). Trimming removed 2 bases from V and 0 bases from J, with 10 bases in between. The CDR3 runs to 15 residues. In germline, CDR1 is MNHEY, CDR2 SMNVEV (reference sequence). This CDR3 is CASSLRQGPNYGYTF. As DNA, the CDR3 is TGTGCCAGCAGTTTAAGGCAGGGCCCTAACTATGGCTACACCTTC.

This clone was picked up one time. The V and J genes are TRBV10-3 and TRBJ2-6; 7 bases align to TRBD1. Trimming removed 4 bases from V and 0 bases from J; junction bases left unmatched: 9. The CDR3 covers 18 residues. The germline V gene encodes CDR1 ENHRY and CDR2 SYGVKD. The CDR3 sequence: CAISGQGRLSSGANVLTF. CDR3 DNA: TGTGCCATCAGTGGACAGGGTCGACTCTCCTCTGGGGCCAACGTCCTGACTTTC.

The V and J genes are TRBV2 and TRBJ2-5; D uncertain. Trimming cost V 5 bases and J 3 bases, with 4 bases left between them. This CDR3 comprises 11 residues. Germline values: CDR1 SNHLY, CDR2 FYNNEI. CDR3 in DNA: TGTGCCAGCAGTTATGAAGAGACCCAGTACTTC. It yields the protein CASSYEETQYF.

V usage is TRBV29-1 and J usage is TRBJ1-4; 7 nucleotides line up with TRBD1. The ends lost 4 bases at V and 7 bases at J; junction bases unmatched: 3. This CDR3 is built from 12 residues. Germline V gene sequence: CDR1 SQVTM, CDR2 ANQGSEA. The CDR3 region has the DNA TGCAGCGTTGCCAGGGGGAGTGAAAAACTGTTTTTT. Encoded protein: CSVARGSEKLFF.

The V and J genes are TRBV18 and TRBJ1-5; weak D call: TRBD1 (6 bases). Germline loops: CDR1 KGHSH, CDR2 LQKENI. The CDR3 contains 15 residues. Trimming cost V 4 bases and J 5 bases, with 15 bases left between them. DNA of the CDR3: TGTGCCAGCTCACAGACAGGACTTTTGGATCAGCCCCAGCATTTT. Protein sequence: CASSQTGLLDQPQHF.

J is TRBJ2-7 and V is TRBV5-8; D is uncertain. Looked up from germline, CDR1 is SGHTS and CDR2 is YDEGEE. This CDR3 spans 13 amino acids. V was cut by 4 bases and J by 0 bases, with 8 bases left in between. The CDR3 DNA is TGTGCCAGCAGCCACAAAGCCTCCTACGAGCAGTACGTC. Amino acid sequence: CASSHKASYEQYV.

This sequence joins TRBV5-1 and TRBJ2-7; D gene uncertain. The CDR3 totals 13 residues. Between the trimmed V and J ends, which lost 0 bases and 2 bases, there was a span of 6 bases. Germline CDR1 reads SGHRS; CDR2 reads YFSETQ. CDR3: CASSLGRPYEQYF. As DNA, the CDR3 is TGCGCCAGCAGCTTGGGCAGACCCTACGAGCAGTACTTC.

This chain links TRBV3-1 (or the pseudogene TRBV3-2) with TRBJ1-2, with 7 bases fitting TRBD1. The V segment lost 0 bases and the J segment 3 bases; nucleotides outside the gene matches: 1. Germline values: CDR1 LGHDT, CDR2 YNNKEL (reference sequence). The CDR3 loop spans 14 amino acids. The CDR3 loop reads CASSQDRGYYGYTF. The CDR3, as DNA: TGTGCCAGCAGCCAAGACAGGGGGTACTATGGCTACACCTTC.

This chain joins TRBV19 and TRBJ1-1; TRBD1 is a possible D gene (6 bases). Looked up from germline, CDR1 is LNHDA and CDR2 is SQIVND (reference sequence). The CDR3 covers 12 residues. Deletions cut 10 bases from V and 0 bases from J, with 9 bases between. The CDR3 protein is CATGQLNTEAFF. The CDR3, as DNA: TGTGCCACCGGACAGCTGAACACTGAAGCTTTCTTT.

V and J are TRBV12-3 or TRBV12-4 and TRBJ2-1; D possibly corresponds to TRBD1 (6 bases). This CDR3 spans 13 amino acids. The ends were cut back, 5 bases at V and 6 bases at J, with 11 bases in the middle. CDR3 amino acids: CASSTGTGNEQFF. Written as DNA, the CDR3 is TGTGCCAGCAGTACAGGGACCGGCAATGAGCAGTTCTTC.

This chain uses TRBV6-5 with TRBJ2-6; D gene unclear. The germline CDR1 and CDR2 sequences are MNHEY and SVGAGI. The V end lost 2 bases, the J end lost 0 bases, and 8 bases lay between the germline ends. The CDR3 covers 16 residues. The CDR3: CASSYNVGSGANVLTF. In DNA, the CDR3 is TGTGCCAGCAGTTACAATGTGGGCTCTGGGGCCAACGTCCTGACTTTC.

The V gene is TRBV7-8, the J gene TRBJ2-3; D remains unclear. In germline, CDR1 is SGHVS, CDR2 FQNEAQ. The V end lost 4 bases, the J end lost 0 bases, and 11 bases lay between the germline ends. The CDR3 has 15 amino acids. The CDR3 region is CASSSYSPSTDTQYF. CDR3 nucleotides: TGTGCCAGCAGCTCGTACTCGCCTAGCACAGATACGCAGTATTTT.